Sequencing of this T cell receptor beta chain was carried out in a study of blood T cells in healthy people across ages. Study background: Per every two T cells, about one barcoded beta molecule was captured by template switching. Study-level points and caveats: Investigators viewed diversity estimates from one million T cells as underestimates, the study reported. Donor CMV status, an unknown factor, possibly confounded changes in expanded clonotypes.

A sample-barcoded 5' primer and a J-beta primer mix were used in a second PCR of roughly 6 to 12 cycles. A template-switch adaptor with 12 random nucleotides tagged each cDNA molecule. TCRdb re-analysed the 5' RACE reads in MiXCR, keeping a single row per CDR3 protein. The table includes 650,000 to 900,000 distinct CDR3 sequences, less than 80% detected once. This clonotype was seen at least ten times. Its target is not known. CDR3 length: 14 residues. Germline V gene data show CDR1 as SQVTM and CDR2 as ANQGSEA. The junction had 9 bases not matched to a gene; V was cut back by 0 bases and J by 9 bases.

This receptor was identified in a man aged 30 to 39 in good health. J is TRBJ2-7 and V is TRBV29-1; 9 nucleotides align to TRBD1. Sequences were obtained from blood. CDR3 residues: CSVEEEGQGRGQYF. The CDR3 nucleotides read TGCAGCGTTGAAGAAGAGGGACAGGGCCGGGGGCAGTACTTC.